These T cell receptor beta chains were read from a single sample in a study of blood T cell repertoires in COVID-19. This table comes from immunoSEQ multiplex PCR, and its TCRdb copy is limited to in-frame clones, with some not included. The profile shows around 170,000 clones, roughly nine tenths of them singletons. Sequenced material: peripheral blood. The receptor source for this set is a woman in her 70s with acute or convalescent COVID-19. Each CDR3 is given with its conserved first and last residue. The order of the fields is CDR3 DNA, CDR3 protein, J gene, V gene, D gene, clone size. D genes are given only for firm matches. Size values are once, few and many counts, or a class for expanded clones, and some rows have none.

cdr3_nt: TGTGCCAGCAGTTGGCGGGGGGGTGGTTTAGAGACCCAGTACTTC; cdr3_aa: CASSWRGGGLETQYF; j_call: TRBJ2-5; v_call: TRBV7-2; d_call: TRBD2; clone_size: .
cdr3_nt: TGCGCCAGCAGCCAGGGACAGAGCACAGATACGCAGTATTTT; cdr3_aa: CASSQGQSTDTQYF; j_call: TRBJ2-3; v_call: TRBV4-3; d_call: TRBD1; clone_size: .
cdr3_nt: TGCGCCAGCAGCTGGGGACAGGGTTATTCACCCCTCCACTTT; cdr3_aa: CASSWGQGYSPLHF; j_call: TRBJ1-6; v_call: TRBV5-1; d_call: TRBD1; clone_size: .
cdr3_nt: TGTGCCAGCTCACCACCAACGGGAGGTCTCCACGAGCAGTACTTC; cdr3_aa: CASSPPTGGLHEQYF; j_call: TRBJ2-7; v_call: TRBV18; d_call: TRBD2; clone_size: .
cdr3_nt: TGTGCCAGCAGCTTAGTTCACCCAGGACAGGGCCACTACGAGCAGTACTTC; cdr3_aa: CASSLVHPGQGHYEQYF; j_call: TRBJ2-7; v_call: TRBV7-9; d_call: TRBD1; clone_size: .
cdr3_nt: TGTGCCAGCAGTGTCCTGCAGGGATCTGAAGCTTTCTTT; cdr3_aa: CASSVLQGSEAFF; j_call: TRBJ1-1; v_call: TRBV2; d_call: .; clone_size: .
cdr3_nt: TGTGCCAGCAGCTCCACGACAGGGTTAAATCAGCCCCAGCATTTT; cdr3_aa: CASSSTTGLNQPQHF; j_call: TRBJ1-5; v_call: TRBV7-2; d_call: TRBD1; clone_size: .
cdr3_nt: TGTGCCAGCTCGCCTCAGGGTTGGGAAAAACTGTTTTTT; cdr3_aa: CASSPQGWEKLFF; j_call: TRBJ1-4; v_call: TRBV18; d_call: .; clone_size: .
cdr3_nt: TGCGCCAGCAGCTTGTATCTAACCGAAAACAATGAGCAGTTCTTC; cdr3_aa: CASSLYLTENNEQFF; j_call: TRBJ2-1; v_call: TRBV5-1; d_call: .; clone_size: .
cdr3_nt: TGTGCCAGCTCACCACCTTCTAGCGGGAGGGGCAATGAGCAGTTCTTC; cdr3_aa: CASSPPSSGRGNEQFF; j_call: TRBJ2-1; v_call: TRBV18; d_call: TRBD2; clone_size: .
cdr3_nt: TGTGCCAGCACAAATAGCAATCAGCCCCAGCATTTT; cdr3_aa: CASTNSNQPQHF; j_call: TRBJ1-5; v_call: TRBV28; d_call: .; clone_size: once
cdr3_nt: TGTGCCAGCAGCTTGTTCAGGACTAGCGGGGCACACAATGAGCAGTTCTTC; cdr3_aa: CASSLFRTSGAHNEQFF; j_call: TRBJ2-1; v_call: TRBV7-8; d_call: TRBD2; clone_size: few
cdr3_nt: TGTGCCAGCAGCACACAGCTCGGACATGGGGATAATGAAAAACTGTTTTTT; cdr3_aa: CASSTQLGHGDNEKLFF; j_call: TRBJ1-4; v_call: TRBV7-9; d_call: .; clone_size: .
cdr3_nt: TGCGCCAGCTCGTGGGGGGAGAACACAGATACGCAGTATTTT; cdr3_aa: CASSWGENTDTQYF; j_call: TRBJ2-3; v_call: TRBV4-3; d_call: .; clone_size: once